This TCR beta chain was recorded in a study of CD8 T cells in Susac syndrome. The authors reverse transcribed roughly 0.5 to 1 ug RNA with random hexamers. The CDR3 of TCR beta was amplified by immunoSEQ multiplex PCR across 54 Vbeta and 13 Jbeta. MiXCR, applied by TCRdb to the immunoSEQ multiplex PCR reads, yields one record per CDR3 protein. Of 150,000 to 200,000 distinct CDR3 sequences in the sample, 93% were seen once. Negative isolation yielded CD4+ and CD8+ T cells, and FACS enriched TEMRA cells. The specimen sequenced was CD4+ T cells from PBMCs. The TCR comes from a human donor with multiple sclerosis.

The CDR3 DNA reads as TGCAGTGCTAGAGTGGGACAGGGAGCTGCCAATGAGCAGTTCTTC. This encodes CSARVGQGAANEQFF. The chain combines TRBV20-1 with TRBJ2-1, with 9 bases fitting TRBD1. With V trimmed by 1 base and J by 6 bases, 7 bases remained unmatched. The CDR3 is 15 residues long. Per the germline V gene, CDR1 is DFQATT and CDR2 is SNEGSKA (reference sequence).